This TCR beta chain was captured by sequencing in a study of cytomegalovirus exposure and HLA in healthy donors. The V end lost 2 bases, the J end lost 4 bases, and 8 bases lay between the germline ends. Germline loops: CDR1 SGHTA, CDR2 FQGNSA. This CDR3 spans 13 amino acids. Regarding the study as a whole: On later analysis, the bulk of CMV-associated TCR beta chains appeared to be HLA-restricted. Using a false discovery rate of 0.05, a later analysis showed that approximately 17,000 TCR beta sequences were associated with HLA alleles. In an earlier analysis, most TCR beta V segments were productive about 87% or about 30% of the time. A list of approximately 160 TCR beta chains associated with cytomegalovirus was given.

The PCR ran on 60 Vbeta and 13 Jbeta primers. Using immunoSEQ multiplex PCR, the repertoire was profiled, and TCRdb retains in-frame clones only, with some absent. The sample lists about 200,000 clones; around three quarters were seen once. Of note for this clone: Antigen: not known.

Sequencing was performed on PBMCs. The chain links TRBV7-2 to TRBJ1-1; D possibly corresponds to TRBD1 (5 bases). This clonotype originated in a man aged 35-49 years in good health and CMV-seronegative. CDR3 bases: TGTGCCAGCAGCTTATGGGGCGGCACTGAAGCTTTCTTT. As protein: CASSLWGGTEAFF.